This TCR beta chain was profiled in a study of shared clonotypes between healthy human individuals. Comment on this clone: Its specificity is not known.

General study results and limits: A limitation of the genetic and exposure-history diversity represented arose from few donors.

Germline trimming cut 1 base from V and 0 bases from J; bases unmatched to any gene: 11. The CDR3 spans 19 residues. CDR1 is LGHNA, CDR2 YNFKEQ, per germline. Donors, healthy HIV-negative adults, lacked recent acute infections or vaccinations. Deep-level settings were used for running the assay. The data were produced by immunoSEQ multiplex PCR, yet TCRdb's version contains in-frame clones alone and is incomplete. Counted here are some 2,000,000 clones, almost 96% occurring once; the ten biggest clones make up 0.13%. The TCR comes from a man younger than 30 in good health. V usage is TRBV4-2 and J usage is TRBJ2-3; 9 nucleotides line up with TRBD2. Sequenced sample: naive CD4+ T cells sorted from blood. As for subset: CD45RA+ positively selected. As DNA, the CDR3 is TGTGCCAGCAGCCAAGCAGGGCCTAGCGGGGAAACTAGCACAGATACGCAGTATTTT. This codes for CASSQAGPSGETSTDTQYF.